This TCR beta chain was sequenced for a study of regulatory T cells in long-lasting Graves disease. General study findings and limits: The work looked only at peripheral blood and did not look at thyroid tissue.

This CDR3 is built from 14 residues. Losses at the gene ends were 10 bases for V and 5 bases for J; bases not matched to a gene: 8. Germline-derived CDR1 and CDR2 are WSHSY and SAAADI. This clonotype was seen only a few times. What it recognizes is unknown. Construction of TCR beta libraries relied on iRepertoire HTBI primers and on Arm-PCR targeting CDR3 regions. In the original analysis: The study identified under 80 TRBV and approximately 13 TRBJ segments across samples. One entry per CDR3 protein results from TCRdb running MiXCR on the multiplex PCR reads. Clone size and V and J calls follow TCRdb, not the original study. The profile covers 450,000 to 600,000 distinct CDR3 sequences, with roughly 13% appearing a single time and roughly a tenth taken by the ten largest. The time point here: newly diagnosed GD, antithyroid drugs for less than 3 months. Isolated PBMC RNA provided the starting material for the TCR library. Patients met American Thyroid Association criteria for Graves' disease.

These data also formed part of another study, on T cells in Graves' hyperthyroidism and ophthalmopathy. This second report adds: First-round RT-PCR with HTBI primers amplified the TCR CDR3 region.

This clonotype originated in a man younger than 45 with Graves disease. The chain carries TRBV10-2 and TRBJ2-3, with 11 bases identical to TRBD2. The sequenced sample was peripheral blood mononuclear cells (PBMCs), obtained at new diagnosis, from a patient treated with antithyroid drugs. The CDR3: CATLSGRAGDTQYF. The CDR3 nucleotides are TGCGCCACCCTTAGCGGGAGGGCCGGAGATACGCAGTATTTT.